The next 16 T cell receptor beta chains were all read from a single sample in a study of CD8+CD57+ T cells in acquired aplastic anemia. Profiling of TCR beta VDJ combinations and CDR3 sequences used genomic DNA as template. A single record per CDR3 protein comes from TCRdb applying MiXCR to the reads. This sample has approximately 190,000 distinct CDR3 sequences; around 47% occur once, and the top ten carry 8.5% to 10%. All patients picked for sequencing had shown, by flow cytometry, an expansion of CD8+CD57+ cells. Sequencing input: sorted CD4+, CD8+, or CD8+CD57+ T cells (not recorded which) from PBMCs. These receptor sequences come from a human donor with aplastic anemia.

This clonotype was seen only a few times. The chain is built from TRBV2 and TRBJ2-7; D gene uncertain. V dropped 0 bases and J dropped 3 bases, with 3 bases sitting between them. Germline V gives CDR1 SNHLY, CDR2 FYNNEI. This CDR3 comprises 12 residues. The CDR3 sequence is CASSEASYEQYF. The CDR3 nucleotides are TGTGCCAGCAGTGAAGCAAGCTACGAGCAGTACTTC.

As regards this clonotype: The junction departs from germline at one end; a sequencing error may be responsible. The rearrangement uses TRBV2 and TRBJ1-4; D not resolved. In germline, CDR1 is SNHLY, CDR2 FYNNEI. The CDR3 is 15 residues long. CDR3: CASSEVRTGDEELFF. CDR3 bases: TGTGCCAGCAGTGAAGTAAGGACCGGGGATGAAGAACTGTTTTTT.

This clonotype was counted a few times. The chain has TRBV6-5 and TRBJ1-4; D perhaps matches TRBD1 (6 bases). With 2 bases removed from V and 8 bases from J, the gap between germline ends came to 15 bases. CDR1 and CDR2 from the germline V gene are MNHEY and SVGAGI. There are 15 residues in the CDR3. CDR3 DNA sequence: TGTGCCAGCAGTTACCTCCCGGGGGCGGGGGAAAAACTGTTTTTT. The encoded protein is CASSYLPGAGEKLFF.

The genes are TRBV7-2 and TRBJ1-2, with D possibly being TRBD1 (5 bases). Germline V CDR1 and CDR2: SGHTA, FQGNSA. V was shortened by 5 bases and J by 3 bases, with 13 bases between the two germline ends. The CDR3 is made up of 14 amino acids. CDR3 in DNA: TGTGCCAGCAGCATATCGGGGGTTGACTATGGCTACACCTTC. Residues: CASSISGVDYGYTF.

The chain links TRBV5-6 to TRBJ2-6; D perhaps matches TRBD1 (6 bases). The CDR3 loop spans 16 amino acids. The germline V gene has CDR1 SGHDT and CDR2 YYEEEE. Trimming took 0 bases from V and 8 from J, leaving 15 bases between them. CDR3 protein: CASSLEAQGWTNVLTF. The CDR3 DNA sequence: TGTGCCAGCAGCTTGGAGGCACAGGGTTGGACCAACGTCCTGACTTTC.

This clonotype has ten or more counts. J is TRBJ2-1 and V is TRBV7-9, with D perhaps TRBD2 (5 bases). The V gene's germline CDR1 is SEHNR and CDR2 FQNEAQ (reference sequence). The CDR3 is 14 amino acids. Trimming took 5 bases from V and 7 from J, leaving 15 bases between them. The CDR3 region is CASSPSWLGNEQFF. In nucleotides, the CDR3 is TGTGCCAGCAGCCCTAGCTGGTTGGGTAATGAGCAGTTCTTC.

This chain joins TRBV15 and TRBJ2-4, with D possibly being TRBD2 (7 bases). This CDR3 has 16 residues. Trimming pared 1 base from V and 6 bases from J, leaving 16 bases between. Germline values: CDR1 LNHNV, CDR2 YYDKDF (reference sequence). DNA for the CDR3: TGTGCCACCAGCAGAGGGGGGGGCGGCGGAGCAAACATTCAGTACTTC. It codes for CATSRGGGGGANIQYF.

This clonotype has ten or more counts. The chain recombines TRBV2 with TRBJ2-2; D is unclear. V lost 5 bases, J lost 8 bases, and 12 bases lay in between. CDR1 SNHLY and CDR2 FYNNEI come from the germline V gene. The CDR3 is made up of 13 amino acids. CDR3 sequence: CASSYSVLGELFF. The DNA of the CDR3 is TGTGCCAGCAGTTATTCGGTGCTGGGGGAGCTGTTTTTT.

This clonotype was recorded many times. The chain links TRBV7-9 to TRBJ2-7; 7 bases fit TRBD2. V lost 4 bases and J lost 0; bases outside the gene matches: 12. This CDR3 contains 17 residues. CDR1 is SEHNR and CDR2 is FQNEAQ in the germline V gene (reference sequence). The CDR3 DNA follows: TGTGCCAGCAGCTCCCGATACCTAGCGGACCCCTCCTACGAGCAGTACTTC. Protein product: CASSSRYLADPSYEQYF. Using reference TRBV7-9 and TRBJ2-7 for the parts outside the CDR3, the full variable domain is DTGVSQNPRHKITKRGQNVTFRCDPISEHNRLYWYRQTLGQGPEFLTYFQNEAQLEKSRLLSDRFSAERPKGSFSTLEIQRTEQGDSAMYLCASSSRYLADPSYEQYFGPGTRLTVT.

This chain joins TRBV29-1 and TRBJ1-2, with a weak D call TRBD1 (6 bases). Germline CDR1 SQVTM, CDR2 ANQGSEA. The V gene lost 3 bases and the J gene lost 5 bases, with 13 bases spanning the gap. The CDR3 runs 13 residues. Here the CDR3 DNA reads TGCAGCGTTGATGCAGGGGCACCATATGGCTACACCTTC. Amino acids: CSVDAGAPYGYTF.

This clonotype was observed a handful of times. The rearrangement links TRBV27 to TRBJ1-2, with D perhaps TRBD1 (5 bases). The CDR3 sequence is 15 residues long. Trimming removed 4 bases at V and 4 bases at J, with 16 bases between. Germline V gives CDR1 MNHEY, CDR2 SMNVEV (reference sequence). CDR3 protein: CASSSRDPLPYGYTF. DNA for the CDR3: TGTGCCAGCAGTTCCCGGGACCCACTCCCCTATGGCTACACCTTC.

This rearrangement joins TRBV15 to TRBJ1-4; D remains ambiguous. CDR1 is LNHNV, CDR2 YYDKDF, per germline (reference sequence). This CDR3 spans 15 amino acids. V lost 0 bases, J lost 8 bases, and 13 bases lay in between. CDR3 residues: CATSRDRANGEKLFF. CDR3 DNA sequence: TGTGCCACCAGCAGAGATCGGGCAAATGGGGAAAAACTGTTTTTT.

This clonotype was counted at least ten times. The V call is TRBV12-3 or TRBV12-4, the J call TRBJ1-2; D is unresolved. V lost 2 bases to trimming and J lost 8 bases, with 15 bases between them. This CDR3 region has 14 residues. Here the CDR3 reads CASSLSRRSGGYTF. The DNA of the CDR3 is TGTGCCAGCAGTTTAAGCCGGCGCTCGGGAGGCTACACCTTC.

For this clonotype: This sequence may be a read error, since a much larger clone differs from it by one base. The chain employs TRBV4-3 and TRBJ1-2; D is unresolved. The CDR3 has 14 amino acids. From germline, CDR1 is LGHNA and CDR2 YSLEER. DNA for the CDR3: TGCACCAGCAGCCAAGAGGAGGGAAGCTATGGCTACACCTTC. This translates into CTSSQEEGSYGYTF.

The chain employs TRBV2 and TRBJ2-4; possible D gene TRBD1, 5 bases. The V end lost 4 bases, the J end lost 7 bases, and 14 bases lay between the germline ends. Germline V gene lookup returns CDR1 SNHLY and CDR2 FYNNEI. This CDR3 has 14 residues. The CDR3 here is CASSGPDRANIQYF. CDR3 DNA: TGTGCCAGCAGTGGCCCCGACAGAGCCAACATTCAGTACTTC.

The chain links TRBV2 to TRBJ1-1; TRBD1 agrees at 9 bases. With V trimmed by 3 bases and J by 0 bases, 2 bases remained unmatched. Germline loops: CDR1 SNHLY, CDR2 FYNNEI. The CDR3 has 15 residues. The CDR3 spells CASSEGQGLNTEAFF. As DNA, the CDR3 is TGTGCCAGCAGTGAGGGACAGGGTTTGAACACTGAAGCTTTCTTT.